The present T cell receptor (beta chain) was sequenced within a study of CD8 T cells in ankylosing spondylitis. TCRdb itself ran the 5' RACE reads through MiXCR, one entry per CDR3 protein. The sample shows under 400,000 distinct CDR3 sequences, 11% of them seen only once. This TCR was recovered from a female donor with ankylosing spondylitis or in good health (not recorded which). Sequenced material: blood, either unsorted or a sorted T cell fraction (not recorded which).

CDR3 sequence (DNA): TGTGCCAGCAGCGATCGACGGTCGACCACAGATACGCAGTATTTT. This sequence encodes CASSDRRSTTDTQYF. This chain joins TRBV5-4 and TRBJ2-3; no clear D gene. V gave up 4 bases and J gave up 2 bases, with 14 bases separating them. CDR3 length equals 15 residues. Germline V CDR1 and CDR2: SGHNT, YYREEE (reference sequence). The full variable domain, its missing parts supplied by reference TRBV5-4 and TRBJ2-3, is ETGVTQSPTHLIKTRGQQVTLRCSSQSGHNTVSWYQQALGQGPQFIFQYYREEENGRGNFPPRFSGLQFPNYSSELNVNALELDDSALYLCASSDRRSTTDTQYFGPGTRLTVL.